The 14 T cell receptor beta chains presented below share a single source sample, sequenced in a study of blood T cell repertoires in COVID-19. The assay was immunoSEQ multiplex PCR, and TCRdb's table has in-frame clones only and misses some. The sample carries about 73,000 clones, over 60% recorded once. The sample was peripheral blood. These TCRs come from a man aged 65-85 years with COVID-19, enrolled during active disease.

The V and J genes are TRBV6-2 or TRBV6-3 and TRBJ1-1; perhaps TRBD1 as D (5 bases). The ends were cut back, 2 bases at V and 1 base at J, with 17 bases in the middle. The CDR3 has 17 amino acids. CDR1 and CDR2 (germline): MNHEY, SVGEGT. The CDR3 reads CASSYRGGAGPNTEAFF. CDR3 DNA sequence: TGTGCCAGCAGTTACAGGGGTGGGGCAGGCCCGAACACTGAAGCTTTCTTT.

This clone has just one count. J is TRBJ1-2 and V is TRBV3-1 (or the pseudogene TRBV3-2); TRBD1 matches 8 bases. The V segment lost 4 bases and the J segment 4 bases; nucleotides outside the gene matches: 5. The CDR3 length is 14 residues. Germline-derived CDR1 and CDR2 are LGHDT and YNNKEL (reference sequence). The CDR3 loop reads CASSPGGAGYGYTF. CDR3 DNA sequence: TGTGCCAGCAGCCCAGGGGGCGCTGGCTATGGCTACACCTTC.

Worth noting for this clone: An end of the junction does not agree with germline; a read error may underlie this. V and J are TRBV7-7 and TRBJ2-2, with 9 bases matching TRBD2. Germline V gene data show CDR1 as SSHAT and CDR2 as FNYEAQ (reference sequence). The CDR3 covers 16 residues. The chain's CDR3 is CASSSYSGRDTGELFF. CDR3 in DNA: TGTGCTAGCAGCTCCTATAGCGGGAGAGACACCGGGGAGCTGTTTTTT.

This sequence joins TRBV9 and TRBJ2-5, with 11 bases fitting TRBD2. J was trimmed by 1 base and V by 6 bases; bases with no gene match: 11. The germline gives CDR1 SGDLS, CDR2 YYNGEE. CDR3 length: 17 residues. The CDR3 coding sequence is TGTGCCAGCACTTCTCCGGGACTAGCGGTAGTCCAAGAGACCCAGTACTTC. This encodes CASTSPGLAVVQETQYF.

This clone was counted between two and nine times. The chain has TRBV2 and TRBJ1-2; 10 nucleotides agree with TRBD1. Germline assignment: CDR1 SNHLY and CDR2 FYNNEI. V lost 6 bases and J lost 3; bases outside the gene matches: 4. The CDR3 covers 14 residues. In DNA form, the CDR3 reads TGTGCCAGCAGGGCCGGGACAGGGGACTATGGCTACACCTTC. Translating it yields CASRAGTGDYGYTF.

The J gene is TRBJ2-7, the V gene TRBV6-5; 9 bases are a match to TRBD2. The CDR3 contains 14 residues. V was clipped by 6 bases and J by 6 bases; unmatched bases: 9. CDR1 MNHEY and CDR2 SVGAGI come from the germline V gene. CDR3 loop: CASRAPGTSREQYF. The DNA for the CDR3 is TGTGCCAGCAGGGCCCCAGGGACTAGCCGCGAGCAGTACTTC.

The gene calls are TRBV28 and TRBJ2-5; 12 nucleotides agree with TRBD2. The CDR3 is made up of 15 amino acids. From germline, CDR1 is MDHEN and CDR2 SYDVKM. The V gene end was trimmed by 3 bases and the J gene end by 3 bases; junction bases not matched to a gene: 2. The CDR3: CASSFRLAGEETQYF. Here the CDR3 DNA reads TGTGCCAGCAGTTTCAGACTAGCGGGAGAAGAGACCCAGTACTTC.

V gene TRBV28 combines with J gene TRBJ2-1; no clear D gene. With 6 bases removed from V and 0 bases from J, the gap between germline ends came to 12 bases. The CDR3 has 15 amino acids. Germline CDR1 reads MDHEN; CDR2 reads SYDVKM. The CDR3 DNA reads as TGTGCCAGCAGCCCCGCGGCTGGCTCCTACAATGAGCAGTTCTTC. Protein: CASSPAAGSYNEQFF.

The genes are TRBV6-6 and TRBJ2-1; maybe TRBD2 (6 bases). The V gene's germline CDR1 is MNHNY and CDR2 SVGAGI (reference sequence). Trimming removed 5 bases from V and 6 bases from J, with 11 bases in between. The length of the CDR3 is 13 residues. DNA of the CDR3: TGTGCCAGCAGTCCCGGGACTTTCAATGAGCAGTTCTTC. It is translated as CASSPGTFNEQFF.

This clone was seen once. V is TRBV5-6 and J is TRBJ2-7; 7 bases fit TRBD1. The CDR3 runs 13 residues. With 8 bases clipped from V and 0 bases from J, the junction kept 5 bases outside the gene matches. Per the germline V gene, CDR1 is SGHDT and CDR2 is YYEEEE. The CDR3 loop is CASGTVSSYEQYF. In nucleotides, the CDR3 is TGTGCCAGTGGGACAGTAAGCTCCTACGAGCAGTACTTC.

This clone appeared a single time. This chain connects TRBV10-3 to TRBJ2-1; 16 nucleotides agree with TRBD2. V was clipped by 1 base and J by 0 bases; unmatched bases: 15. Per germline, CDR1 ENHRY and CDR2 SYGVKD. The CDR3 covers 23 residues. CDR3: CAISELKNTGTSGRADSYNEQFF. The CDR3 DNA reads as TGTGCCATCAGTGAGTTAAAGAATACCGGGACTAGCGGGAGGGCCGACTCCTACAATGAGCAGTTCTTC.

The rearrangement uses TRBV10-3 and TRBJ2-7, with a weak D call TRBD2 (6 bases). The CDR3 has 15 residues. V dropped 3 bases and J dropped 0 bases, with 12 bases sitting between them. The germline CDR1 and CDR2 sequences are ENHRY and SYGVKD. The CDR3 sequence: CAISDLALSSYEQYF. In nucleotides, the CDR3 is TGTGCCATCAGTGATCTAGCGCTGAGCTCCTACGAGCAGTACTTC.

The V call is TRBV4-3, the J call TRBJ2-1; D not certain. CDR3 length equals 13 residues. Looked up from germline, CDR1 is LGHNA and CDR2 is YSLEER. The V and J ends lost 0 bases and 3 bases respectively, with 3 bases between them. The CDR3 region has the DNA TGCGCCAGCAGCCAAGACTACTACAATGAGCAGTTCTTC. This encodes CASSQDYYNEQFF.

The rearrangement links TRBV4-1 to TRBJ1-1, with TRBD1 matching 10 bases. Germline loops: CDR1 MGHRA, CDR2 YSYEKL. This CDR3 has 19 amino acids. Germline trimming cut 1 base from V and 6 bases from J; bases unmatched to any gene: 17. The CDR3, as DNA: TGCGCCAGCAGCCAAGTACTGGGACAGGGGTCACGGGCCGTCTCTGAAGCTTTCTTT. It is translated as CASSQVLGQGSRAVSEAFF.